These T cell receptor beta chains were read from a single sample in a study of cytomegalovirus exposure and HLA in healthy donors. Here immunoSEQ multiplex PCR was the method, and the copy in TCRdb shows in-frame clones only, minus some. The profile shows roughly 160,000 clones, around 83% of them singletons. The specimen sequenced was PBMCs. The receptor set was obtained from a male donor in good health and CMV-seropositive. Both conserved end residues are part of each CDR3. The order of the fields is J gene, CDR3 length, clone size, V gene, D gene, CDR3 protein, CDR3 DNA. The D gene is left open where the match is weak. Size is stated for part of the rows, as once, few or many counts, or as a class when the clone is expanded.

J gene: TRBJ1-3
CDR3 length: 13
clone size: once
V gene: TRBV30
D gene: NA
CDR3 protein: CAWDQVTGNTIYF
CDR3 DNA: TGTGCCTGGGATCAGGTGACTGGAAACACCATATATTTT

J gene: TRBJ1-1
CDR3 length: 14
clone size: once
V gene: TRBV2
D gene: NA
CDR3 protein: CASSNPNLNTEAFF
CDR3 DNA: TGTGCCAGCAGCAATCCCAATTTGAACACTGAAGCTTTCTTT

J gene: TRBJ2-7
CDR3 length: 15
clone size: few
V gene: TRBV6-5
D gene: TRBD1
CDR3 protein: CASSSGQGTFYEQYF
CDR3 DNA: TGTGCCAGCAGTTCAGGACAGGGGACTTTCTACGAGCAGTACTTC

J gene: TRBJ2-2
CDR3 length: 18
clone size: NA
V gene: TRBV6-1
D gene: NA
CDR3 protein: CASSEASFGSARSGELFF
CDR3 DNA: TGTGCCAGCAGTGAAGCGAGCTTTGGCAGCGCACGGTCCGGGGAGCTGTTTTTT

J gene: TRBJ1-4
CDR3 length: 16
clone size: NA
V gene: TRBV15
D gene: TRBD1
CDR3 protein: CATSRGWQGVNEKLFF
CDR3 DNA: TGTGCCACCAGCAGAGGGTGGCAGGGGGTTAATGAAAAACTGTTTTTT

J gene: TRBJ2-5
CDR3 length: 13
clone size: NA
V gene: TRBV11-2
D gene: NA
CDR3 protein: CASRGLGVETQYF
CDR3 DNA: TGTGCCAGCAGGGGACTGGGGGTCGAGACCCAGTACTTC

J gene: TRBJ1-1
CDR3 length: 15
clone size: NA
V gene: TRBV4-3
D gene: NA
CDR3 protein: CASSRGGAGDTEAFF
CDR3 DNA: TGCGCCAGCAGCCGAGGGGGGGCGGGAGACACTGAAGCTTTCTTT

J gene: TRBJ2-7
CDR3 length: 18
clone size: NA
V gene: TRBV7-2
D gene: NA
CDR3 protein: CASSPGGTGIPPSYEQYF
CDR3 DNA: TGTGCCAGCAGCCCGGGCGGGACGGGGATTCCCCCCTCCTACGAGCAGTACTTC

J gene: TRBJ2-5
CDR3 length: 15
clone size: NA
V gene: TRBV5-1
D gene: NA
CDR3 protein: CASSSLTAPGETQYF
CDR3 DNA: TGCGCCAGCAGCTCCTTGACGGCCCCGGGGGAGACCCAGTACTTC

J gene: TRBJ2-7
CDR3 length: 15
clone size: NA
V gene: TRBV5-5
D gene: TRBD1
CDR3 protein: CASRKGAGGPYEQYF
CDR3 DNA: TGTGCCAGCAGGAAAGGGGCAGGGGGTCCCTACGAGCAGTACTTC

J gene: TRBJ2-5
CDR3 length: 15
clone size: NA
V gene: TRBV9
D gene: TRBD2
CDR3 protein: CASSVGPGGEETQYF
CDR3 DNA: TGTGCCAGCAGCGTTGGCCCGGGGGGGGAAGAGACCCAGTACTTC

J gene: TRBJ2-3
CDR3 length: 12
clone size: NA
V gene: TRBV7-9
D gene: TRBD2
CDR3 protein: CASSWGGDTQYF
CDR3 DNA: TGTGCCAGCAGTTGGGGGGGGGATACGCAGTATTTT

J gene: TRBJ1-5
CDR3 length: 13
clone size: NA
V gene: TRBV7-2
D gene: TRBD1
CDR3 protein: CASSRDRVQPQHF
CDR3 DNA: TGTGCCAGCAGCCGCGACAGGGTTCAGCCCCAGCATTTT

J gene: TRBJ1-2
CDR3 length: 13
clone size: NA
V gene: TRBV5-6
D gene: NA
CDR3 protein: CASSLSNGYGYTF
CDR3 DNA: TGTGCCAGCAGCTTGAGTAACGGTTATGGCTACACCTTC

J gene: TRBJ2-1
CDR3 length: 12
clone size: NA
V gene: TRBV28
D gene: TRBD1
CDR3 protein: CASWDSYNEQFF
CDR3 DNA: TGTGCCAGTTGGGACAGCTACAATGAGCAGTTCTTC

J gene: TRBJ2-1
CDR3 length: 16
clone size: NA
V gene: TRBV9
D gene: TRBD1
CDR3 protein: CASSHNTGGYSDEQFF
CDR3 DNA: TGTGCCAGCAGCCACAACACAGGGGGCTATTCGGATGAGCAGTTCTTC

J gene: TRBJ2-5
CDR3 length: 13
clone size: NA
V gene: TRBV7-9
D gene: NA
CDR3 protein: CASSFGRLETQYF
CDR3 DNA: TGTGCCAGCAGCTTCGGGAGATTGGAGACCCAGTACTTC

J gene: TRBJ2-5
CDR3 length: 12
clone size: NA
V gene: TRBV30
D gene: NA
CDR3 protein: CAWSVQGETQYF
CDR3 DNA: TGTGCCTGGAGTGTACAGGGAGAGACCCAGTACTTC

J gene: TRBJ2-2
CDR3 length: 14
clone size: NA
V gene: TRBV11-3
D gene: TRBD1
CDR3 protein: CASTGQGGTGELFF
CDR3 DNA: TGTGCCAGCACCGGACAGGGGGGGACCGGGGAGCTGTTTTTT

J gene: TRBJ2-1
CDR3 length: 14
clone size: few
V gene: TRBV10-3
D gene: TRBD1
CDR3 protein: CAISEGQGMYEQFF
CDR3 DNA: TGTGCCATCAGTGAAGGACAGGGGATGTATGAGCAGTTCTTC

J gene: TRBJ1-4
CDR3 length: 13
clone size: few
V gene: TRBV19
D gene: TRBD1
CDR3 protein: CASSPRGDEKLFF
CDR3 DNA: TGTGCCAGTAGTCCCAGGGGGGATGAAAAACTGTTTTTT

J gene: TRBJ2-3
CDR3 length: 16
clone size: NA
V gene: TRBV5-6
D gene: NA
CDR3 protein: CASSLLGHEPLNTQYF
CDR3 DNA: TGTGCCAGCAGCTTGCTAGGACACGAACCTCTTAATACGCAGTATTTT

J gene: TRBJ2-1
CDR3 length: 14
clone size: NA
V gene: TRBV27
D gene: TRBD2
CDR3 protein: CASKGLAGYNEQFF
CDR3 DNA: TGTGCCAGCAAGGGGCTAGCGGGGTACAATGAGCAGTTCTTC

J gene: TRBJ2-3
CDR3 length: 12
clone size: NA
V gene: TRBV6-1
D gene: NA
CDR3 protein: CASSEGPDTQYF
CDR3 DNA: TGTGCCAGCAGTGAAGGGCCAGATACGCAGTATTTT

J gene: TRBJ2-7
CDR3 length: 15
clone size: many
V gene: TRBV11-3
D gene: TRBD2
CDR3 protein: CASSPSGTSGTQQYF
CDR3 DNA: TGTGCCAGCAGCCCCTCCGGGACTAGCGGGACGCAGCAGTACTTC

J gene: TRBJ2-5
CDR3 length: 15
clone size: NA
V gene: TRBV11-2
D gene: NA
CDR3 protein: CASSPGHVYQETQYF
CDR3 DNA: TGTGCCAGCAGCCCGGGACATGTGTACCAAGAGACCCAGTACTTC

J gene: TRBJ2-1
CDR3 length: 15
clone size: NA
V gene: TRBV7-9
D gene: TRBD2
CDR3 protein: CASSFSGSSWNEQFF
CDR3 DNA: TGTGCCAGCAGCTTTAGCGGGAGTTCGTGGAATGAGCAGTTCTTC

J gene: TRBJ2-3
CDR3 length: 14
clone size: once
V gene: TRBV29-1
D gene: NA
CDR3 protein: CSVGRRAGASRGYF
CDR3 DNA: TGCAGCGTTGGGCGTCGGGCGGGGGCCTCCCGTGGGTATTTT

J gene: TRBJ1-2
CDR3 length: 16
clone size: NA
V gene: TRBV7-2
D gene: TRBD1
CDR3 protein: CASSPGTGARNYGYTF
CDR3 DNA: TGTGCCAGCAGCCCCGGGACAGGGGCGCGTAACTATGGCTACACCTTC

J gene: TRBJ2-3
CDR3 length: 18
clone size: NA
V gene: TRBV13
D gene: TRBD2
CDR3 protein: CASRGVRKSGGTTDTQYF
CDR3 DNA: TGTGCCAGCAGGGGGGTTCGGAAAAGCGGGGGGACCACAGATACGCAGTATTTT

J gene: TRBJ2-7
CDR3 length: 15
clone size: NA
V gene: TRBV9
D gene: NA
CDR3 protein: CASSRHEDRRLGQYF
CDR3 DNA: TGTGCCAGCAGCCGCCACGAGGATAGGAGATTGGGGCAGTACTTC

J gene: TRBJ2-7
CDR3 length: 14
clone size: NA
V gene: TRBV6-5
D gene: TRBD1
CDR3 protein: CASRNDRGPYEQYF
CDR3 DNA: TGTGCCAGTAGAAATGACAGGGGGCCCTACGAGCAGTACTTC

J gene: TRBJ2-3
CDR3 length: 16
clone size: NA
V gene: TRBV14
D gene: NA
CDR3 protein: CASSQDRGGVSDTQYF
CDR3 DNA: TGTGCCAGCAGCCAAGATCGCGGAGGGGTCTCAGATACGCAGTATTTT

J gene: TRBJ2-1
CDR3 length: 14
clone size: few
V gene: TRBV15
D gene: NA
CDR3 protein: CATSGDSSPSEQFF
CDR3 DNA: TGTGCCACCAGCGGCGACTCATCCCCTAGTGAGCAGTTCTTC

J gene: TRBJ2-3
CDR3 length: 19
clone size: NA
V gene: TRBV4-3
D gene: TRBD2
CDR3 protein: CASSQTWTSGNGNTDTQYF
CDR3 DNA: TGCGCCAGCAGCCAAACCTGGACTAGCGGGAATGGGAACACAGATACGCAGTATTTT

J gene: TRBJ2-7
CDR3 length: 12
clone size: NA
V gene: TRBV27
D gene: NA
CDR3 protein: CAIKGGLGEQYF
CDR3 DNA: TGTGCCATCAAGGGGGGGTTAGGAGAGCAGTACTTC

J gene: TRBJ1-2
CDR3 length: 15
clone size: NA
V gene: TRBV4-1
D gene: TRBD1
CDR3 protein: CASSQPATGNYGYTF
CDR3 DNA: TGCGCCAGCAGCCAACCAGCGACAGGGAACTATGGCTACACCTTC